The next 22 T cell receptor beta chains were all read from a single sample in a study of shared T cell receptors in the human thymus. The table came from immunoSEQ multiplex PCR; TCRdb's copy has only in-frame clones and leaves some out. The data hold just under 550,000 clones, with approximately 80% observed a single time. The same sample was also studied in work on human thymus T cells.

Sequenced input: thymocytes. These receptors all come from a boy under three years old with a congenital heart defect.

As for this clone: Other DNA sequences in this sample translate to the same CDR3. J is TRBJ1-2 and V is TRBV7-9, with a tentative D call TRBD1 (5 bases). There are 13 residues in the CDR3. The germline V and J ends were trimmed by 3 bases and 2 bases, with 7 bases remaining between them. Germline CDR1 is SEHNR and CDR2 is FQNEAQ (reference sequence). CDR3 nucleotides: TGTGCCAGCAGCTTGGGGGGGAACTATGGCTACACCTTC. Its translation: CASSLGGNYGYTF.

The rearrangement links TRBV2 to TRBJ2-3; 9 bases align to TRBD2. The J segment lost 5 bases and the V segment lost 9 bases, leaving 15 bases of the junction unmatched. CDR1 and CDR2 (germline): SNHLY, FYNNEI. The CDR3 consists of 16 residues. CDR3 sequence reads: CASRLAGGPGVDTQYF. The DNA of the CDR3 is TGTGCCAGTAGGTTGGCGGGAGGGCCAGGGGTAGATACGCAGTATTTT.

The gene calls are TRBV5-1 and TRBJ1-1; D not certain. Germline CDR1 reads SGHRS; CDR2 reads YFSETQ. With 3 bases removed from V and 3 bases from J, the gap between germline ends came to 21 bases. The CDR3 is made up of 17 amino acids. The CDR3 coding sequence is TGCGCCAGCAGCTCCGAAGACTCCGCGCTCCTAGACACTGAAGCTTTCTTT. Its translation: CASSSEDSALLDTEAFF.

This chain links TRBV7-9 with TRBJ2-5; 10 nucleotides line up with TRBD2. The length of the CDR3 is 14 residues. Germline CDR1 is SEHNR and CDR2 is FQNEAQ (reference sequence). Trimming at V came to 2 bases and at J to 5 bases, leaving 2 bases not matched to a gene. CDR3 protein: CASSLLAGAETQYF. Written as DNA, the CDR3 is TGTGCCAGCAGCTTACTAGCGGGAGCGGAGACCCAGTACTTC.

This rearrangement joins TRBV9 to TRBJ2-7; 7 nucleotides match TRBD2. The CDR3 is made up of 14 amino acids. The V gene's germline CDR1 is SGDLS and CDR2 YYNGEE. V lost 0 bases and J lost 4; bases outside the gene matches: 4. CDR3 coding DNA: TGTGCCAGCAGCGTAGGACCGGGGGGATACGAGCAGTACTTC. As protein: CASSVGPGGYEQYF.

The chain couples TRBV7-2 to TRBJ2-3, with 12 bases aligning to TRBD2. The germline V gene encodes CDR1 SGHTA and CDR2 FQGNSA. Unmatched junction bases numbered 15, after V lost 6 bases and J lost 2 bases. The CDR3 extends over 19 amino acids. DNA for the CDR3: TGTGCCAGCAGTACTAGCGGGAGGCCGAACATTATTTCCACAGATACGCAGTATTTT. It encodes CASSTSGRPNIISTDTQYF.

The genes are TRBV7-2 and TRBJ2-7; D is ambiguous. The CDR3 totals 11 residues. Germline V CDR1 and CDR2: SGHTA, FQGNSA. Trimming took off 5 bases at V and 6 bases at J, with 8 bases between the two ends. CDR3 protein: CASSPPGEQYF. The CDR3 nucleotides are TGTGCCAGCAGCCCTCCGGGCGAGCAGTACTTC. Looking up the rest from reference TRBV7-2 and TRBJ2-7 gives the full variable domain: GAGVSQSPSNKVTEKGKDVELRCDPISGHTALYWYRQSLGQGLEFLIYFQGNSAPDKSGLPSDRFSAERTGGSVSTLTIQRTQQEDSAVYLCASSPPGEQYFGPGTRLTVT.

As concerns this clone: In the same sample, other DNA sequences code for this CDR3. The chain joins TRBV28 to TRBJ2-7, with 9 bases matching TRBD2. CDR1 and CDR2 from the germline V gene are MDHEN and SYDVKM. This CDR3 spans 13 amino acids. The trim removed 6 bases at V and 1 base at J, leaving 1 base unmatched. CDR3: CASSLAGSYEQYF. CDR3 DNA sequence: TGTGCCAGCAGCCTAGCGGGGTCCTACGAGCAGTACTTC.

The V call is TRBV4-1, the J call TRBJ1-5, with 10 bases lining up with TRBD1. Looked up from germline, CDR1 is MGHRA and CDR2 is YSYEKL. Trimming at V came to 1 base and at J to 0 bases, leaving 9 bases not matched to a gene. The CDR3 runs 19 residues. The CDR3, as DNA: TGCGCCAGCAGCCAAGTGGCGACAGGGGGCACTCATAGCAATCAGCCCCAGCATTTT. It codes for CASSQVATGGTHSNQPQHF.

The chain uses TRBV4-2 and TRBJ2-5; a possible D gene is TRBD2 (5 bases). Per the germline V gene, CDR1 is LGHNA and CDR2 is YNFKEQ. Trimming took off 1 base at V and 2 bases at J, with 17 bases between the two ends. The CDR3 length is 17 residues. DNA for the CDR3: TGTGCCAGCAGCCAAGTCTCGAGGGAGTGGGGACAAGAGACCCAGTACTTC. Its protein is CASSQVSREWGQETQYF.

This chain uses TRBV10-3 with TRBJ1-2; possibly TRBD1 for D (5 bases). Germline V gene lookup returns CDR1 ENHRY and CDR2 SYGVKD. V was pared by 3 bases and J by 4 bases, with 21 bases between. This CDR3 has 17 amino acids. CDR3 sequence (DNA): TGTGCCATCAGTGATTTAGATGCGGGGAGGGGCGGCTATGGCTACACCTTC. It yields the protein CAISDLDAGRGGYGYTF.

This sequence joins TRBV6-1 and TRBJ1-2; possibly TRBD1 for D (6 bases). Per germline, CDR1 MNHNS and CDR2 SASEGT. Trimming pared 1 base from V and 4 bases from J, leaving 13 bases between. This CDR3 comprises 15 residues. The CDR3 coding sequence is TGTGCCAGCAGTGAAGACACAGGGATAGGCTATGGCTACACCTTC. Translation gives CASSEDTGIGYGYTF.

V usage is TRBV29-1 and J usage is TRBJ2-6, with D possibly being TRBD2 (5 bases). CDR1 and CDR2 (germline): SQVTM, ANQGSEA. The CDR3 extends over 16 amino acids. Trimming removed 3 bases from V and 4 bases from J, with 16 bases in between. CDR3 loop: CSVEREMLDGANVLTF. CDR3 bases: TGCAGCGTTGAGAGGGAAATGTTGGACGGGGCCAACGTCCTGACTTTC.

This sequence joins TRBV28 and TRBJ2-5; TRBD1 matches at 8 bases. V was pared by 4 bases and J by 3 bases, with 4 bases of the junction left unmatched. Germline V gene data show CDR1 as MDHEN and CDR2 as SYDVKM. CDR3 length: 14 residues. Here the CDR3 reads CASSSPDREETQYF. Written as DNA, the CDR3 is TGTGCCAGCAGTTCCCCGGACAGGGAAGAGACCCAGTACTTC.

The V call is TRBV29-1, the J call TRBJ2-1, with D tentatively TRBD1 (5 bases). Germline V gene data show CDR1 as SQVTM and CDR2 as ANQGSEA. The germline V and J ends were trimmed by 7 bases and 4 bases, with 23 bases remaining between them. The CDR3 is 16 residues long. DNA of the CDR3: TGCAGCGCCCATTGCCACGCGACAGAAGAGTACAATGAGCAGTTCTTC. It is translated as CSAHCHATEEYNEQFF.

The V call is TRBV13, the J call TRBJ1-1; D is possibly TRBD1 (5 bases). The CDR3 totals 15 residues. Germline V gives CDR1 PRHDT, CDR2 FYEKMQ (reference sequence). Trimming removed 4 bases at V and 1 base at J, with 13 bases between. The CDR3 spells CASSSGPRENTEAFF. CDR3 nucleotides: TGTGCCAGCAGCTCCGGTCCCAGGGAGAACACTGAAGCTTTCTTT.

The chain combines TRBV15 with TRBJ2-7, with unresolved D. Germline CDR1 is LNHNV and CDR2 is YYDKDF (reference sequence). The CDR3 is 14 residues long. V lost 3 bases and J 7 bases, leaving 16 bases between the germline ends. CDR3 residues: CATSRAVRVWEQYF. The CDR3 DNA reads as TGTGCCACCAGCAGGGCGGTTCGAGTGTGGGAGCAGTACTTC.

The V and J genes are TRBV27 and TRBJ2-3; 11 bases agree with TRBD2. CDR1 and CDR2 from the germline V gene are MNHEY and SMNVEV (reference sequence). This CDR3 is 18 amino acids long. V lost 4 bases, J lost 0 bases, and 9 bases stayed unmatched. The CDR3 DNA is TGTGCCAGCAGTTCGCCTCCGGGACTAGCGGAAAGCACAGATACGCAGTATTTT. Translation gives CASSSPPGLAESTDTQYF.

A few counts support this clone. Other DNA variants within this sample encode the same CDR3. The chain employs TRBV4-3 and TRBJ2-1; 16 bases agree with TRBD2. The CDR3 is 19 residues long. The V segment lost 3 bases and the J segment 6 bases; nucleotides outside the gene matches: 11. CDR1 and CDR2 from the germline V gene are LGHNA and YSLEER. The CDR3 protein is CASSHLTGTSGGALNEQFF. CDR3 nucleotides: TGCGCCAGCAGCCACCTTACAGGGACTAGCGGGGGGGCCCTCAATGAGCAGTTCTTC.

The V gene is TRBV7-2, the J gene TRBJ2-3, with a possible D match to TRBD1 (6 bases). This CDR3 is 15 amino acids long. V was clipped by 6 bases and J by 3 bases, with 16 bases between them. The germline CDR1 and CDR2 sequences are SGHTA and FQGNSA. CDR3 amino acids: CASRHRDLYTDTQYF. DNA for the CDR3: TGTGCCAGCAGACACAGGGACCTTTATACAGATACGCAGTATTTT.

The chain recombines TRBV11-1 with TRBJ2-7, with a weak D call TRBD2 (6 bases). Germline V gene lookup returns CDR1 SGHAT and CDR2 FQDESV (reference sequence). The V end lost 5 bases, the J end lost 3 bases, and 17 bases lay between the germline ends. This CDR3 is built from 15 residues. The CDR3 loop reads CASSPSRGLGYEQYF. The CDR3 DNA sequence: TGTGCCAGCAGCCCCAGTCGGGGACTGGGCTACGAGCAGTACTTC. The whole variable domain, remainder taken from reference TRBV11-1 and TRBJ2-7, is EAEVAQSPRYKITEKSQAVAFWCDPISGHATLYWYRQILGQGPELLVQFQDESVVDDSQLPKDRFSAERLKGVDSTLKIQPAELGDSAMYLCASSPSRGLGYEQYFGPGTRLTVT.

In this sample, this clone turned up a few times. The V call is TRBV28, the J call TRBJ2-7, with 7 bases matching TRBD2. Germline CDR1 and CDR2: MDHEN and SYDVKM. J was trimmed by 6 bases and V by 6 bases; bases with no gene match: 2. CDR3 length equals 11 residues. For the CDR3, the DNA is TGTGCCAGCAGGGGGGGGACCGAGCAGTACTTC. Translating it yields CASRGGTEQYF.